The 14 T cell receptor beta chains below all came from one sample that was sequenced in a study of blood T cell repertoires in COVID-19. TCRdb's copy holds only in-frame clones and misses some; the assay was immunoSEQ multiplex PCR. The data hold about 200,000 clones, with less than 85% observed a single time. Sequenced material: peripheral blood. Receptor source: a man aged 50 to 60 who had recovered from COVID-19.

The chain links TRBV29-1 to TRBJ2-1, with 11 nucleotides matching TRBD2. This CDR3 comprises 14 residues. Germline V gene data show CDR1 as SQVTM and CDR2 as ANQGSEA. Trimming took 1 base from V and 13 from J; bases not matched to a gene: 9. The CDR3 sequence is CSVEVAGTSGRQFF. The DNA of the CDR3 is TGCAGCGTTGAAGTCGCCGGGACTAGCGGAAGACAGTTCTTC.

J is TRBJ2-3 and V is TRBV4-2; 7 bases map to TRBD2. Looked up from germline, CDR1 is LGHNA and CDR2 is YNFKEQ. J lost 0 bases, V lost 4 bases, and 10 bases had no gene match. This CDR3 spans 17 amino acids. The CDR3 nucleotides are TGTGCCAGCAGCCGGGGGGGAGCCATCGCTAGCACAGATACGCAGTATTTT. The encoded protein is CASSRGGAIASTDTQYF.

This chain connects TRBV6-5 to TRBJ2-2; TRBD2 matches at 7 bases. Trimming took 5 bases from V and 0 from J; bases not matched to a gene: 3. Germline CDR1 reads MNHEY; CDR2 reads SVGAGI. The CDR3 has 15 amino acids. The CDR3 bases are TGTGCCAGCAGTAGCGGGAACGCGAACACCGGGGAGCTGTTTTTT. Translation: CASSSGNANTGELFF.

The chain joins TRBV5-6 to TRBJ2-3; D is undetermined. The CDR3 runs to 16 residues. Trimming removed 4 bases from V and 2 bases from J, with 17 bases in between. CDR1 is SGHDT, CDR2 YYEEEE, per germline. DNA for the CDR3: TGTGCCAGCAGCCCTGGAGCTGGCGGCCCCACAGATACGCAGTATTTT. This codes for CASSPGAGGPTDTQYF.

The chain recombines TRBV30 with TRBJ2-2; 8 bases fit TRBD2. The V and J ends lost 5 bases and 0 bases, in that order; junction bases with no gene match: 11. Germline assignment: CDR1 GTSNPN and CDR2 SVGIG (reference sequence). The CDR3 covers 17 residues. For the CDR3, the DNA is TGTGCCTGGCGCGGGCTGTCGGGAGGGTCGAACACCGGGGAGCTGTTTTTT. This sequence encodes CAWRGLSGGSNTGELFF.

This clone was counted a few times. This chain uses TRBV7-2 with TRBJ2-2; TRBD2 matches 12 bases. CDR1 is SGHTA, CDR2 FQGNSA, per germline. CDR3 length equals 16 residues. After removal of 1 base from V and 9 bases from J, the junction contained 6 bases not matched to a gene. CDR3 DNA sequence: TGTGCCAGCAGCTTAGACCTTGGACTAGCGGGAAGGGAGCTGTTTTTT. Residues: CASSLDLGLAGRELFF. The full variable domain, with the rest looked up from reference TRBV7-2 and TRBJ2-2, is GAGVSQSPSNKVTEKGKDVELRCDPISGHTALYWYRQSLGQGLEFLIYFQGNSAPDKSGLPSDRFSAERTGGSVSTLTIQRTQQEDSAVYLCASSLDLGLAGRELFFGEGSRLTVL.

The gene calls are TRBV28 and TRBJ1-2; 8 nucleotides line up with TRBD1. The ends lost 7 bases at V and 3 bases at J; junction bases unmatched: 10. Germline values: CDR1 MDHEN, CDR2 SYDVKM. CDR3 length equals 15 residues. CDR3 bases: TGTGCCAGCACCCCGAGGACAGGGTTTTACTATGGCTACACCTTC. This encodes CASTPRTGFYYGYTF.

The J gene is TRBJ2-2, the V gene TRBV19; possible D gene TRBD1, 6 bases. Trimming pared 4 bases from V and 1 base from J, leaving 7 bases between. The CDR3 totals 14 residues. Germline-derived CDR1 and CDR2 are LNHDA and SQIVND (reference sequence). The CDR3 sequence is CASSKTGNTGELFF. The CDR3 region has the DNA TGTGCCAGTAGTAAGACAGGGAACACCGGGGAGCTGTTTTTT.

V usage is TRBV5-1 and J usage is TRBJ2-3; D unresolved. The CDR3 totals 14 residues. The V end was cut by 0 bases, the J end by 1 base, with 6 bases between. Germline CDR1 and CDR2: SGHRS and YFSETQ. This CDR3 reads CASSLAQGTDTQYF. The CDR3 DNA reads TGCGCCAGCAGCTTGGCCCAGGGCACAGATACGCAGTATTTT.

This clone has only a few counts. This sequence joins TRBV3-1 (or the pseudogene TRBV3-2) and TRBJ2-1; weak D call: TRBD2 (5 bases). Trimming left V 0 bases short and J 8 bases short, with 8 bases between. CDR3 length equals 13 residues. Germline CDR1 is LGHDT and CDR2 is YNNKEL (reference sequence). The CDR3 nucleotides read TGTGCCAGCAGCCAAGATCCCGGGGATGAGCAGTTCTTC. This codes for CASSQDPGDEQFF.

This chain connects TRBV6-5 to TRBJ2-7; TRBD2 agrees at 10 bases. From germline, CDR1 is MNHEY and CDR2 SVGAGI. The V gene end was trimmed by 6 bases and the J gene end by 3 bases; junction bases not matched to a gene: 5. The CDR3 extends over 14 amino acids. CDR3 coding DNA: TGTGCCAGCAGCTGGACTAGCGGAGACTACGAGCAGTACTTC. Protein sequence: CASSWTSGDYEQYF.

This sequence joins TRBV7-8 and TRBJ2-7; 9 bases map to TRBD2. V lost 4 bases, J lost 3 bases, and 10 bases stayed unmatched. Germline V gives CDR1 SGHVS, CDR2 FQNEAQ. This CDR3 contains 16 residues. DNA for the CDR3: TGTGCCAGCAGCTCCGCCGGGCTAGCGGGAAGCTACGAGCAGTACTTC. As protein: CASSSAGLAGSYEQYF.

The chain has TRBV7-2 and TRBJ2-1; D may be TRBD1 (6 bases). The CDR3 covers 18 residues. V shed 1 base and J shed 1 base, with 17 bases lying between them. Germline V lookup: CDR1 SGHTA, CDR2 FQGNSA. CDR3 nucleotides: TGTGCCAGCAGCTTAGGGGGTTGGGGGCCAAGTTCCTACAATGAGCAGTTCTTC. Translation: CASSLGGWGPSSYNEQFF. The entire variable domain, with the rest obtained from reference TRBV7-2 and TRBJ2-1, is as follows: GAGVSQSPSNKVTEKGKDVELRCDPISGHTALYWYRQSLGQGLEFLIYFQGNSAPDKSGLPSDRFSAERTGGSVSTLTIQRTQQEDSAVYLCASSLGGWGPSSYNEQFFGPGTRLTVL.

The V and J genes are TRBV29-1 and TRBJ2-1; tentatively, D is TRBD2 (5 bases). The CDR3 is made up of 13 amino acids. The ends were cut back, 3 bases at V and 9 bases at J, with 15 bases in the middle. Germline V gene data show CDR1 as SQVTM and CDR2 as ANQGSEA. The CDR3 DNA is TGCAGCGTTGACTCGGCTAGCCGTCGTGAGCAGTTCTTC. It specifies CSVDSASRREQFF.